This T cell receptor beta chain was identified during a study of blood T cell repertoires in COVID-19. The CDR3 loop spans 12 amino acids. Trimming took 4 bases from V and 11 from J; bases not matched to a gene: 6. Germline CDR1 LNHDA, CDR2 SQIVND (reference sequence). The data were produced by immunoSEQ multiplex PCR, yet TCRdb's version contains in-frame clones alone and is incomplete. The sample lists under 200,000 clones, roughly 80% seen once, with under 0.95% in the top ten. The chain recombines TRBV19 with TRBJ2-7; 9 bases agree with TRBD1. The TCR comes from a man aged 55-75 years with COVID-19, enrolled during active disease. The sample comprised peripheral blood. The CDR3 reads CASSTGTGYEYF. For the CDR3, the DNA is TGTGCCAGTAGTACCGGGACAGGGTACGAGTACTTC. Together with reference TRBV19 and TRBJ2-7, the CDR3 gives the full variable domain: DGGITQSPKYLFRKEGQNVTLSCEQNLNHDAMYWYRQDPGQGLRLIYYSQIVNDFQKGDIAEGYSVSREKKESFPLTVTSAQKNPTAFYLCASSTGTGYEYFGPGTRLTVT.